The 14 T cell receptor beta chains reported below all come from one sample, sequenced in a study of shared clonotypes between healthy human individuals. Produced via immunoSEQ multiplex PCR; TCRdb's table is partial and in-frame only. There are about half a million clones in the sample; over 75% occur only once, and roughly 13% lies in the top ten. The sequencing input was PBMCs. These receptor sequences come from a woman aged 40 to 49 in good health. Some clones in this sample may be carry-over from other donors' samples.

The gene calls are TRBV4-3 and TRBJ2-7; 8 nucleotides agree with TRBD2. Germline trimming cut 2 bases from V and 3 bases from J; bases unmatched to any gene: 18. The CDR3 is 19 residues long. Germline-derived CDR1 and CDR2 are LGHNA and YSLEER. For the CDR3, the DNA is TGCGCCAGCAGCCAAAGGACCAGCGGGAGAGGCAGTCCCATCTACGAGCAGTACTTC. Amino acid sequence: CASSQRTSGRGSPIYEQYF.

CDR3 residues: CASSRGGNPSTDTQYF. CDR3 bases: TGCGCCAGCAGCCGCGGGGGGAATCCTAGCACAGATACGCAGTATTTT. This rearrangement joins TRBV5-1 to TRBJ2-3, with 8 positions matching TRBD2. CDR1 and CDR2 (germline): SGHRS, YFSETQ. With 4 bases clipped from V and 0 bases from J, the junction kept 7 bases outside the gene matches. The CDR3 extends over 16 amino acids. Looking up the rest from reference TRBV5-1 and TRBJ2-3 gives the full variable domain: KAGVTQTPRYLIKTRGQQVTLSCSPISGHRSVSWYQQTPGQGLQFLFEYFSETQRNKGNFPGRFSGRQFSNSRSEMNVSTLELGDSALYLCASSRGGNPSTDTQYFGPGTRLTVL.

The CDR3 coding sequence is TGTGCCAGCAGTTCGGACCAGAACAATGAGCAGTTCTTC. Translated, it gives CASSSDQNNEQFF. The rearrangement links TRBV2 to TRBJ2-1; no clear D gene. CDR1 and CDR2 from the germline V gene are SNHLY and FYNNEI. Trimming cost V 5 bases and J 5 bases, with 10 bases left between them. This CDR3 comprises 13 residues. Full variable domain (missing parts from reference TRBV2 and TRBJ2-1): EPEVTQTPSHQVTQMGQEVILRCVPISNHLYFYWYRQILGQKVEFLVSFYNNEISEKSEIFDDQFSVERPDGSNFTLKIRSTKLEDSAMYFCASSSDQNNEQFFGPGTRLTVL.

This chain connects TRBV30 to TRBJ2-5; perhaps TRBD1 as D (6 bases). Trimming took off 0 bases at V and 5 bases at J, with 13 bases between the two ends. The CDR3 totals 14 residues. Germline V gene data show CDR1 as GTSNPN and CDR2 as SVGIG (reference sequence). The chain's CDR3 is CAWSVRRGSETQYF. The CDR3 bases are TGTGCCTGGAGTGTACGAAGGGGGAGCGAGACCCAGTACTTC.

The genes are TRBV6-1 and TRBJ2-5; maybe TRBD1 (6 bases). The V end lost 3 bases, the J end lost 5 bases, and 13 bases lay between the germline ends. CDR3 size: 14 residues. Per germline, CDR1 MNHNS and CDR2 SASEGT. The CDR3 DNA follows: TGTGCCAGCAGTGACCGGGACAAAGGGGAGACCCAGTACTTC. Amino acids: CASSDRDKGETQYF.

The rearrangement uses TRBV7-2 and TRBJ2-3; D might be TRBD2 (6 bases). Germline V gives CDR1 SGHTA, CDR2 FQGNSA. V was cut by 5 bases and J by 0 bases, with 15 bases left in between. The CDR3 sequence is 16 residues long. In nucleotides, the CDR3 is TGTGCCAGCAGCCCCTCGAGGGACTCAAGCACAGATACGCAGTATTTT. Translating gives CASSPSRDSSTDTQYF. Together with reference TRBV7-2 and TRBJ2-3, the CDR3 gives the full variable domain: GAGVSQSPSNKVTEKGKDVELRCDPISGHTALYWYRQSLGQGLEFLIYFQGNSAPDKSGLPSDRFSAERTGGSVSTLTIQRTQQEDSAVYLCASSPSRDSSTDTQYFGPGTRLTVL.

This rearrangement joins TRBV5-1 to TRBJ2-5; tentatively, D is TRBD1 (6 bases). Matching the DNA end better, TRBJ2-7 makes the J call doubtful. Germline lookup yields CDR1 SGHRS and CDR2 YFSETQ. This CDR3 contains 15 residues. The CDR3 loop is CASSAGETYSYEQYF. CDR3 in DNA: TGCGCCAGCAGCGCAGGGGAGACCTACTCCTACGAGCAGTACTTC.

This chain connects TRBV7-2 to TRBJ2-5; D not certain. The CDR3 spans 13 residues. Germline-derived CDR1 and CDR2 are SGHTA and FQGNSA. V dropped 3 bases and J dropped 2 bases, with 7 bases sitting between them. The CDR3 DNA sequence: TGTGCCAGCAGCTTTAACAGACAAGAGACCCAGTACTTC. Translated, it gives CASSFNRQETQYF.

This chain joins TRBV7-2 and TRBJ2-7; 11 nucleotides match TRBD2. Per the germline V gene, CDR1 is SGHTA and CDR2 is FQGNSA. J gave up 1 base and V 5 bases, and 7 bases lay outside the gene matches. The CDR3 runs to 16 residues. For the CDR3, the DNA is TGTGCCAGCAGCCCCACTAGCGGGAGTGGTTCCTACGAGCAGTACTTC. Residues: CASSPTSGSGSYEQYF.

The chain couples TRBV25-1 to TRBJ1-5; D not certain. The germline gives CDR1 MGHDK, CDR2 SYGVNS. V was clipped by 7 bases and J by 5 bases, with 15 bases between them. This CDR3 region has 14 residues. CDR3 sequence reads: CASKVGEPDQPQHF. Written as DNA, the CDR3 is TGTGCCAGCAAGGTTGGGGAACCGGATCAGCCCCAGCATTTT.

A note on this clone: A read error likely explains this, since a far larger clone differs by one base. The CDR3 coding sequence is TGTGCCTGTGGCTCAAAGGGACATTGGCGTGGCTACACCTTC. Amino acid sequence: CACGSKGHWRGYTF. The rearrangement links TRBV30 to TRBJ1-2, with a possible D match to TRBD1 (6 bases). Germline lookup yields CDR1 GTSNPN and CDR2 SVGIG (reference sequence). V lost 6 bases, J lost 7 bases, and 21 bases lay in between. The CDR3 spans 14 residues.

This rearrangement joins TRBV5-4 to TRBJ2-2; D might be TRBD1 or TRBD2, each matching 6 bases. The CDR3 totals 15 residues. In germline, CDR1 is SGHNT, CDR2 YYREEE (reference sequence). V was shortened by 4 bases and J by 4 bases, with 14 bases between the two germline ends. DNA of the CDR3: TGTGCCAGCAGCGAAGGGGGGCGGGGCACCGGGGAGCTGTTTTTT. This translates into CASSEGGRGTGELFF.

This clone was picked up one time. The chain recombines TRBV5-6 with TRBJ2-2; no definite D call. Trimming pared 4 bases from V and 3 bases from J, leaving 10 bases between. This CDR3 has 14 residues. Germline V gene sequence: CDR1 SGHDT, CDR2 YYEEEE. The CDR3 reads CASSPDPDTGELFF. CDR3 coding DNA: TGTGCCAGCAGCCCGGACCCGGACACCGGGGAGCTGTTTTTT.

The chain uses TRBV6-6 and TRBJ1-4; the D is unclear. V gave up 6 bases and J gave up 1 base, with 6 bases separating them. Looked up from germline, CDR1 is MNHNY and CDR2 is SVGAGI (reference sequence). This CDR3 spans 13 amino acids. Here the CDR3 DNA reads TGTGCCAGCAGCCCCATAACTAATGAAAAACTGTTTTTT. Protein product: CASSPITNEKLFF.